The clone carrying this T cell receptor (beta chain) has more than one count but fewer than ten. This entry comes from a study of blood T cell repertoires in COVID-19. In the study overall: From T cells, B-cell-depleted T cells, or PBMCs came the material, which was cDNA or gDNA.

Each participant's cohort was designated according to participant-reported clinical history. CDR1 and CDR2 from the germline V gene are KGHSH and LQKENI. The CDR3 loop spans 14 amino acids. The ends were cut back, 8 bases at V and 1 base at J, with 12 bases in the middle. The data were produced by immunoSEQ multiplex PCR, yet TCRdb's version contains in-frame clones alone and is incomplete. The sample includes hundreds of thousands of clones, about 90% of them seen just once. This chain joins TRBV18 and TRBJ1-3; D not certain. Input material: PBMCs or T cells enriched from blood (not recorded which). This clonotype originated in a woman aged 18-30 years with acute COVID-19. The CDR3: CASERGPSGNTIYF. The CDR3 coding sequence is TGTGCCAGCGAGAGAGGGCCGTCTGGAAACACCATATATTTT.